The T cell receptor beta chain described here comes from a study of beta chain features in type 1 diabetes. The study, taken as a whole, reports: Among patients with Type 1 diabetes, TCRB CDR3s were moderately but significantly shorter in every one of the four CD4+ subsets. Healthy donors had naive, central memory and Treg TCRB repertoires that appeared less similar than those seen among patients.

The investigators reverse transcribed all of the isolated RNA, so they sequenced expressed TCRB transcripts. TCRdb's table, derived via immunoSEQ multiplex PCR, lists solely in-frame clones and lacks some. The profile shows more than 250,000 clones, 15% of them singletons. The ends lost 4 bases at V and 6 bases at J; junction bases unmatched: 6. This CDR3 contains 14 residues. In germline, CDR1 is LNHDA, CDR2 SQIVND (reference sequence). As regards this clone: Its specificity is unknown.

This receptor was identified in a man between 18 and 35 years old with type 1 diabetes. Sequenced sample: naive CD4+ T cells from blood. V and J are TRBV19 and TRBJ1-5; the match to TRBD1 covers 7 bases. The CDR3 DNA is TGTGCCAGTAGTACTACAGGGGCCGTTCAGCCCCAGCATTTT. It yields the protein CASSTTGAVQPQHF.